Listed here are 10 T cell receptor beta chains from one sample, sequenced in a study of cytomegalovirus exposure and HLA in healthy donors. 60 Vbeta and 13 Jbeta primers were used in PCR. Sequenced by immunoSEQ multiplex PCR; TCRdb stores in-frame clones only, minus some. Of approximately 100,000 clones in the sample, approximately 70% are singletons; the top ten hold approximately 10%. Input material: PBMCs. These receptors all stem from a man aged 35 to 55 in good health and CMV-seropositive.

The chain uses TRBV5-1 and TRBJ2-2, with D perhaps TRBD2 (6 bases). V shed 6 bases and J shed 2 bases, with 11 bases lying between them. This CDR3 spans 14 amino acids. Germline V gene lookup returns CDR1 SGHRS and CDR2 YFSETQ. This chain's CDR3 is CASKVGGNTGELFF. The CDR3 DNA sequence: TGCGCCAGCAAAGTGGGGGGAAACACCGGGGAGCTGTTTTTT.

The chain links TRBV7-2 to TRBJ2-1, with 13 bases lining up with TRBD2. The CDR3 is 16 amino acids. Trimming removed 5 bases from V and 3 bases from J; junction bases left unmatched: 4. CDR1 and CDR2 from the germline V gene are SGHTA and FQGNSA. In nucleotides, the CDR3 is TGTGCCAGCAGCCGACTAGCGGGAGGCTTCTACAATGAGCAGTTCTTC. Protein: CASSRLAGGFYNEQFF.

This clone has only a few counts. The J gene is TRBJ1-1, the V gene TRBV7-8, with unresolved D. The V end was cut by 5 bases, the J end by 1 base, with 8 bases between. From germline, CDR1 is SGHVS and CDR2 FQNEAQ. The CDR3 is 13 amino acids. The CDR3 DNA reads as TGTGCCAGCAGCATTATGAGGAACACTGAAGCTTTCTTT. This sequence encodes CASSIMRNTEAFF.

The rearrangement uses TRBV4-3 and TRBJ2-3; D unresolved. The CDR3 is 16 residues long. Trimming shortened V by 4 bases and J by 5 bases, and 19 bases separated the two germline ends. Germline-derived CDR1 and CDR2 are LGHNA and YSLEER. CDR3 coding DNA: TGCGCCAGCAGCCCAACGCATGCCAATGAGCTAGATACGCAGTATTTT. Amino acid sequence: CASSPTHANELDTQYF.

A few counts support this clone. The gene calls are TRBV6-5 and TRBJ1-1; D perhaps matches TRBD1 (6 bases). Germline lookup yields CDR1 MNHEY and CDR2 SVGAGI. The V and J ends lost 6 bases and 11 bases respectively, with 16 bases between them. The CDR3 has 12 residues. In nucleotides, the CDR3 is TGTGCCAGCAGCCCGTTAGGGCAGGGGGCTTTCTTT. Protein: CASSPLGQGAFF.

The rearrangement links TRBV7-8 to TRBJ2-5, with 8 bases identical to TRBD2. The CDR3 sequence is 18 residues long. CDR1 and CDR2 (germline): SGHVS, FQNEAQ. V lost 5 bases to trimming and J lost 2 bases; unmatched junction nucleotides: 16. The CDR3 protein is CASSIFFRSGGRQETQYF. The CDR3 bases are TGTGCCAGCAGCATTTTCTTTCGTTCGGGGGGGCGGCAAGAGACCCAGTACTTC.

This clone was seen a few times. The rearrangement joins TRBV29-1 to TRBJ2-1; weak D call: TRBD2 (5 bases). Trimming removed 7 bases at V and 5 bases at J, with 15 bases between. The CDR3 covers 13 residues. The germline V gene encodes CDR1 SQVTM and CDR2 ANQGSEA. As DNA, the CDR3 is TGCAGCGCTCTATCGGACGGGAACAATGAGCAGTTCTTC. Translated, it gives CSALSDGNNEQFF.

The J gene is TRBJ2-7, the V gene TRBV4-1; 11 bases are shared with TRBD1. The germline V gene encodes CDR1 MGHRA and CDR2 YSYEKL. The CDR3 totals 15 residues. The ends lost 3 bases at V and 3 bases at J; junction bases unmatched: 4. CDR3 bases: TGCGCCAGCAGCCAGATGGGACAGGGGGACTACGAGCAGTACTTC. Residues: CASSQMGQGDYEQYF.

The chain joins TRBV7-9 to TRBJ1-4; possible D gene TRBD1, 6 bases. V was pared by 4 bases and J by 8 bases, with 17 bases between. The CDR3 has 15 residues. Germline CDR1 is SEHNR and CDR2 is FQNEAQ (reference sequence). CDR3 sequence reads: CASSWGGRVGEKLFF. CDR3 nucleotide sequence: TGTGCCAGCAGCTGGGGGGGCAGGGTTGGGGAAAAACTGTTTTTT.

The CDR3 DNA is TGCAGCGTTGTAGGGACAGGGCAATTCTACGAGCAGTACTTC. It translates to CSVVGTGQFYEQYF. The chain employs TRBV29-1 and TRBJ2-7, with 9 nucleotides matching TRBD1. The V gene end was trimmed by 4 bases and the J gene end by 3 bases; junction bases not matched to a gene: 7. The CDR3 loop spans 14 amino acids. Germline CDR1 reads SQVTM; CDR2 reads ANQGSEA.